Shown below are 30 T cell receptor beta chains from a single sample sequenced in a study of T cells in Graves' hyperthyroidism and ophthalmopathy (dated by TCRdb to between 2017 and 2020). The library relied on multiplex PCR. TCRdb shows the sequencer as Illumina HiSeq 2000. The TCR beta CDR3 regions were amplified from RNA transcripts. The first round of RT-PCR for the TCR CDR3 was performed with the HTBI primer set and the Qiagen OneStep RT-PCR kit. TCRdb reprocessed the public reads (quality trimming at Q25 with fastp, clone calling with MiXCR) and kept in-frame beta chains. Every entry covers one CDR3 protein and lists the most common genes and DNA from its rows. Recorded for this sample are some 300,000 distinct CDR3 sequences; more than 10% of them occurred a single time. The ten largest account for 6% to 8% of the sample. Material for sequencing was blood. Every receptor here comes from a woman younger than 45 with Graves' hyperthyroidism that later progressed to Graves' ophthalmopathy.

This clonotype appeared many times. The chain joins TRBV19 to TRBJ2-3, with 9 bases identical to TRBD2. Germline CDR1 LNHDA, CDR2 SQIVND (reference sequence). The CDR3 is 14 residues long. V was pared by 3 bases and J by 5 bases, with 3 bases of the junction left unmatched. Here the CDR3 DNA reads TGTGCCAGTAGTATTAGCGGGAGCTTAGATACGCAGTATTTT. Translating gives CASSISGSLDTQYF.

This clonotype was counted many times. The gene calls are TRBV4-3 and TRBJ1-5; D unresolved. Trimming stripped 0 bases from V and 1 base from J, with 10 bases between. In germline, CDR1 is LGHNA, CDR2 YSLEER. The CDR3 contains 16 residues. CDR3 sequence reads: CASSQDARASNQPQHF. As DNA, the CDR3 is TGCGCCAGCAGCCAAGACGCCAGAGCGAGCAATCAGCCCCAGCATTTT.

There are many counts of this clonotype. The rearrangement joins TRBV20-1 to TRBJ2-7; no clear D gene. Trimming pared 0 bases from V and 3 bases from J, leaving 15 bases between. Per the germline V gene, CDR1 is DFQATT and CDR2 is SNEGSKA (reference sequence). The CDR3 runs 15 residues. CDR3 sequence reads: CSAREIRKVSYEQYF. In nucleotides, the CDR3 is TGCAGTGCTAGAGAGATAAGGAAGGTCAGCTACGAGCAGTACTTC.

This clonotype was seen a few times. The CDR3 DNA is TGTGCCAGCAGTTTACCAGGGGTTCGGGACATTCAGTACTTC. Translating gives CASSLPGVRDIQYF. The chain joins TRBV6-2 or TRBV6-3 to TRBJ2-4; D might be TRBD1 (6 bases). There are 14 residues in the CDR3. Germline CDR1 and CDR2: MNHEY and SVGEGT. Trimming pared 4 bases from V and 8 bases from J, leaving 15 bases between.

This rearrangement joins TRBV28 to TRBJ2-2; no reliable D call. The CDR3 spans 12 residues. Trimming took 5 bases from V and 6 from J, leaving 7 bases between them. The germline CDR1 and CDR2 sequences are MDHEN and SYDVKM. The CDR3 sequence: CASSPGPGELFF. The DNA for the CDR3 is TGTGCCAGCAGTCCGGGCCCCGGGGAGCTGTTTTTT.

This clonotype was recorded a few times. Just one base apart from a much larger clone, this may be a read error. The chain recombines TRBV11-2 with TRBJ2-2, with TRBD1 as a possible D gene (5 bases). Trimming removed 8 bases from V and 1 base from J, with 5 bases in between. There are 12 residues in the CDR3. The germline gives CDR1 SGHAT, CDR2 FQNNGV. The CDR3 loop is CASDRNTGELFF. The CDR3 nucleotides are TGTGCCAGCGACAGGAACACCGGGGAGCTGTTTTTT.

The rearrangement links TRBV19 to TRBJ1-4, with no clear D. Trimming left V 5 bases short and J 7 bases short, with 20 bases between. Germline assignment: CDR1 LNHDA and CDR2 SQIVND (reference sequence). This CDR3 has 16 amino acids. CDR3 nucleotides: TGTGCCAGTAGTCTCCAGCTGCAGGTCACCAGTGAAAAACTGTTTTTT. It yields the protein CASSLQLQVTSEKLFF.

This clonotype was observed a few times. The J gene is TRBJ2-1, the V gene TRBV6-5, with TRBD1 as a possible D gene (5 bases). Trimming took 0 bases from V and 14 from J, leaving 11 bases between them. The germline gives CDR1 MNHEY, CDR2 SVGAGI. The CDR3 spans 12 residues. The CDR3 DNA reads TGTGCCAGCAGTTACTCATCAGGGTCCGAGTTCTTC. Its protein product is CASSYSSGSEFF.

There are many counts of this clonotype. The gene calls are TRBV6-2 or TRBV6-3 and TRBJ2-7; maybe TRBD2 (6 bases). V was clipped by 6 bases and J by 7 bases, with 16 bases between them. This CDR3 spans 13 amino acids. Germline assignment: CDR1 MNHEY and CDR2 SVGEGT. The DNA of the CDR3 is TGTGCCAGCAGCAAAGGACTACCCGCGGAGCAGTACTTC. It codes for CASSKGLPAEQYF.

This clonotype was seen a few times. The J gene is TRBJ2-3, the V gene TRBV19; possibly TRBD1 or TRBD2 for D (5 bases each). Germline values: CDR1 LNHDA, CDR2 SQIVND (reference sequence). This CDR3 region has 14 residues. V was cut by 4 bases and J by 1 base, with 9 bases left in between. CDR3 DNA: TGTGCCAGTAGTAACGTGGGGGGCACAGATACGCAGTATTTT. It translates to CASSNVGGTDTQYF.

This clonotype appeared many times. This chain links TRBV29-1 with TRBJ1-1; no clear D gene. Trimming took 7 bases from V and 7 from J, leaving 10 bases between them. CDR1 SQVTM and CDR2 ANQGSEA come from the germline V gene. The CDR3 has 10 amino acids. CDR3 in amino acids: CSAGTLEAFF. DNA of the CDR3: TGCAGCGCCGGCACCCTTGAAGCTTTCTTT.

The chain uses TRBV7-2 and TRBJ1-1; possible D gene TRBD1, 5 bases. V shed 6 bases and J shed 6 bases, with 20 bases lying between them. Germline CDR1 reads SGHTA; CDR2 reads FQGNSA. This CDR3 spans 15 amino acids. CDR3 region: CASSGAGQGVSEAFF. Written as DNA, the CDR3 is TGTGCCAGCAGTGGGGCGGGGCAGGGAGTCTCTGAAGCTTTCTTT.

This clonotype turned up a few times. The chain links TRBV9 to TRBJ2-4; 8 bases map to TRBD1. The CDR3 runs 16 residues. V lost 2 bases and J lost 0; bases outside the gene matches: 4. CDR1 is SGDLS and CDR2 is YYNGEE in the germline V gene. This CDR3 is CASSVGQDIAKNIQYF. The DNA of the CDR3 is TGTGCCAGCAGCGTGGGACAGGACATAGCCAAAAACATTCAGTACTTC.

This clonotype was counted ten times or more. The chain's CDR3 is CASTRRGGGYTF. The DNA for the CDR3 is TGTGCCAGCACCCGCCGGGGTGGTGGCTACACCTTC. The gene calls are TRBV28 and TRBJ1-2; no definite D call. The CDR3 is 12 residues long. Germline lookup yields CDR1 MDHEN and CDR2 SYDVKM. V was shortened by 7 bases and J by 7 bases, with 13 bases between the two germline ends.

In this sample, this clonotype turned up a few times. The chain uses TRBV19 and TRBJ1-2; no firm D call. CDR1 is LNHDA, CDR2 SQIVND, per germline (reference sequence). This CDR3 is built from 12 residues. V was shortened by 0 bases and J by 7 bases, with 6 bases between the two germline ends. The CDR3 sequence is CASSIDPGGYTF. CDR3 DNA: TGTGCCAGTAGTATAGATCCGGGTGGCTACACCTTC.

This chain joins TRBV20-1 and TRBJ2-7, with D perhaps given as TRBD1 or TRBD2 (5 bases each). This CDR3 comprises 14 residues. The V end was cut by 0 bases, the J end by 5 bases, with 14 bases between. The V gene's germline CDR1 is DFQATT and CDR2 SNEGSKA (reference sequence). CDR3 DNA: TGCAGTGCTAGAGATCTACGGGGCCGGGACGAGCAGTACTTC. Its protein product is CSARDLRGRDEQYF.

The chain recombines TRBV28 with TRBJ1-5; 10 nucleotides align to TRBD1. The CDR3 is made up of 14 amino acids. CDR1 MDHEN and CDR2 SYDVKM come from the germline V gene. Unmatched junction bases numbered 2, after V lost 3 bases and J lost 6 bases. The CDR3 protein is CASSLTGGGQPQHF. The CDR3 nucleotides read TGTGCCAGCAGTTTGACAGGGGGCGGTCAGCCCCAGCATTTT.

This clonotype was counted ten times or more. The chain has TRBV7-2 and TRBJ2-1; TRBD2 matches at 10 bases. Losses at the gene ends were 5 bases for V and 5 bases for J; bases not matched to a gene: 6. The CDR3 runs 15 residues. Germline CDR1 reads SGHTA; CDR2 reads FQGNSA. CDR3 sequence: CASSRASGSHNEQFF. In DNA form, the CDR3 reads TGTGCCAGCAGCCGCGCTAGCGGGAGCCACAATGAGCAGTTCTTC. Full variable domain (remainder filled in from reference TRBV7-2 and TRBJ2-1): GAGVSQSPSNKVTEKGKDVELRCDPISGHTALYWYRQSLGQGLEFLIYFQGNSAPDKSGLPSDRFSAERTGGSVSTLTIQRTQQEDSAVYLCASSRASGSHNEQFFGPGTRLTVL.

In this sample, this clonotype turned up many times. The chain carries TRBV10-3 and TRBJ2-7; 12 bases are shared with TRBD2. This CDR3 is built from 16 residues. V lost 3 bases, J lost 1 base, and 4 bases stayed unmatched. Germline CDR1 ENHRY, CDR2 SYGVKD. In DNA, the CDR3 is TGTGCCATCAGTGACCCTAGCGGGAGGGGGTCCTACGAGCAGTACTTC. The encoded protein is CAISDPSGRGSYEQYF.

This clonotype was seen only a few times. This chain uses TRBV5-5 with TRBJ1-2; 8 bases are a match to TRBD1. V lost 2 bases to trimming and J lost 5 bases; unmatched junction nucleotides: 2. The CDR3 is 13 amino acids. Germline loops: CDR1 SGHKS, CDR2 YYEKEE (reference sequence). CDR3 region: CASSFGQGYGYTF. The CDR3 DNA is TGTGCCAGCAGCTTTGGACAGGGTTATGGCTACACCTTC.

This clonotype was counted between two and nine times. CDR3 region: CASKNPSAIYNEQFF. The CDR3 DNA reads as TGTGCCAGCAAAAACCCTAGTGCTATTTACAATGAGCAGTTCTTC. The V call is TRBV12-3 or TRBV12-4, the J call TRBJ2-1, with D unresolved. V lost 7 bases to trimming and J lost 4 bases, with 17 bases between them. The CDR3 length is 15 residues.

Notes on this clonotype: Possible read error: a much larger clone is one base away. This chain connects TRBV6-9 to TRBJ1-1; no clear D. The CDR3 is 12 amino acids. Germline CDR1 and CDR2: MNHGY and SVAAGI. As DNA, the CDR3 is TGTGCCAACAGTTATTCGCCCACACAAGCTTTCTTT. Translation gives CANSYSPTQAFF.

In its sample, this clonotype was seen many times. The rearrangement links TRBV9 to TRBJ2-7, with 11 bases that match TRBD2. Germline V CDR1 and CDR2: SGDLS, YYNGEE. V gave up 3 bases and J gave up 5 bases; unmatched junction bases: 10. The CDR3 totals 16 residues. The CDR3 is CASSAALLAGVDEQYF. In DNA form, the CDR3 reads TGTGCCAGCAGCGCAGCCTTACTAGCGGGAGTCGACGAGCAGTACTTC.

The rearrangement joins TRBV28 to TRBJ1-3; D gene unclear. This CDR3 is 14 amino acids long. V shed 5 bases and J shed 0 bases, with 8 bases lying between them. The germline V gene encodes CDR1 MDHEN and CDR2 SYDVKM. CDR3 loop: CASSGPYSGNTIYF. The CDR3 DNA is TGTGCCAGCAGTGGACCCTACTCTGGAAACACCATATATTTT.

The V gene is TRBV20-1, the J gene TRBJ2-1, with D unclear. V shed 3 bases and J shed 4 bases, with 10 bases lying between them. Per the germline V gene, CDR1 is DFQATT and CDR2 is SNEGSKA (reference sequence). This CDR3 comprises 13 residues. The CDR3 DNA follows: TGCAGTGCTAGGGGCGCCCTATACAATGAGCAGTTCTTC. Protein product: CSARGALYNEQFF.

At least ten counts were recorded for this clonotype. The chain links TRBV12-3 or TRBV12-4 to TRBJ2-1, with 13 bases aligning to TRBD2. The CDR3 is made up of 16 amino acids. The V segment lost 5 bases and the J segment 3 bases; nucleotides outside the gene matches: 4. CDR3 residues: CASSTWTSGSYNEQFF. CDR3 DNA: TGTGCCAGCAGTACTTGGACTAGCGGGAGCTACAATGAGCAGTTCTTC.

The V gene is TRBV11-2, the J gene TRBJ1-1; 8 bases agree with TRBD1. The CDR3 is made up of 14 amino acids. J lost 6 bases, V lost 4 bases, and 7 bases had no gene match. CDR1 and CDR2 (germline): SGHAT, FQNNGV. CDR3 coding DNA: TGTGCCAGCAGCTGGGGGGACAGGACGGCTGAAGCTTTCTTT. The encoded protein is CASSWGDRTAEAFF.

This clonotype was seen ten or more times. The chain employs TRBV30 and TRBJ1-1; TRBD1 is a possible D gene (5 bases). Trimming shortened V by 0 bases and J by 3 bases, and 8 bases separated the two germline ends. From germline, CDR1 is GTSNPN and CDR2 SVGIG (reference sequence). The CDR3 length is 13 residues. The CDR3 DNA reads as TGTGCCTGGAGTGTACAACAGGACACTGAAGCTTTCTTT. As protein: CAWSVQQDTEAFF.

This clonotype was detected a few times. The V and J genes are TRBV29-1 and TRBJ2-7; either TRBD1 or TRBD2 may supply D (5 bases each). Germline CDR1 SQVTM, CDR2 ANQGSEA. V lost 8 bases and J 3 bases, leaving 17 bases between the germline ends. The CDR3 covers 13 residues. The CDR3 here is CSLGGRGHYEQYF. In nucleotides, the CDR3 is TGCAGCCTTGGGGGACGAGGACACTACGAGCAGTACTTC.

This clonotype occurred a few times. V and J are TRBV19 and TRBJ2-1; either TRBD1 or TRBD2 may fit D (5 bases each). V was shortened by 4 bases and J by 0 bases, with 13 bases between the two germline ends. The germline CDR1 and CDR2 sequences are LNHDA and SQIVND (reference sequence). The CDR3 consists of 16 residues. CDR3 nucleotide sequence: TGTGCCAGTAGTAAGACTCCGGGGCGCTCCTACAATGAGCAGTTCTTC. This gives the protein CASSKTPGRSYNEQFF.